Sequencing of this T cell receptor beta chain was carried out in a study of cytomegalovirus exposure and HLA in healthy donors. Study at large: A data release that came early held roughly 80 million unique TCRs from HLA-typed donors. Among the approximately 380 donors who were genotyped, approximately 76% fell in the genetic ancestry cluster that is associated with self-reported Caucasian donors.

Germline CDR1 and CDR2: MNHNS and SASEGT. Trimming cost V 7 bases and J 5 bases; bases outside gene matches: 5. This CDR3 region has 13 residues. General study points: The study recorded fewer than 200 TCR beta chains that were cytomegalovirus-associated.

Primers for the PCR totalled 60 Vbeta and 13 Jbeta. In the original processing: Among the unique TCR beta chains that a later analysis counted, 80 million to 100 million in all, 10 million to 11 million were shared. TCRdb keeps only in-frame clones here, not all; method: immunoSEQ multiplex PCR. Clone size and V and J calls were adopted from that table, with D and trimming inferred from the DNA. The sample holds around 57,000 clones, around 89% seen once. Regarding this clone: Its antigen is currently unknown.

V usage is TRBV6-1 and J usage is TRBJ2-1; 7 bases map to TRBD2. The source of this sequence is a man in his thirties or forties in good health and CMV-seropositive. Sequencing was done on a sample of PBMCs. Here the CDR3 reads CASTELAHNEQFF. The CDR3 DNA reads TGTGCCAGCACCGAACTAGCGCACAATGAGCAGTTCTTC.